This T cell receptor beta chain appears in the sequencing data of a study of blood T cell repertoires in COVID-19. As for the study in general: Whether acute or convalescent, the COVID-19 samples came from the United States, Italy and Spain.

The table came from immunoSEQ multiplex PCR; TCRdb's copy has only in-frame clones and leaves some out. This sample has 250,000 to 300,000 clones, with about 85% found just once. The CDR3 totals 14 residues. Per germline, CDR1 SGHRS and CDR2 YFSETQ. Trimming removed 4 bases at V and 2 bases at J, with 11 bases between. This clone was counted a few times. This TCR was recovered from a woman aged 45-65 years who had recovered from COVID-19. What was sequenced was peripheral blood. The chain combines TRBV5-1 with TRBJ2-3, with TRBD1 as a possible D gene (6 bases). The CDR3 DNA reads as TGCGCCAGCAGCAGAGGGGACACCACAGATACGCAGTATTTT. It is translated as CASSRGDTTDTQYF.